A selection of T cell receptor beta chains follows, all from one sample in a study of T cell responses to AZD1222 COVID-19 vaccine. The protocol was immunoSEQ multiplex PCR, while the TCRdb copy is restricted to in-frame clones and leaves out a portion. The sample gives some 97,000 clones, around nine tenths of which show up once; 15% to 20% is in the top ten. The sample here was peripheral blood, taken on day 0 of AZD1222 vaccination. The receptor set was obtained from an adult in good health. Both conserved end residues are part of each CDR3. A D gene is named only where the DNA matches it firmly. Only part of the rows carry a size: once, few, many, or a class if the clone is expanded.

>NA|TRBV24-1|TRBJ1-1|NA
CATSDLSGLAFF
TGTGCCACCAGTGATTTGTCGGGCTTAGCTTTCTTT
>NA|TRBV5-1|TRBJ2-7|NA
CASSLGSSEQYF
TGCGCCAGCAGCTTGGGCAGCTCCGAGCAGTACTTC
>NA|TRBV21-1|TRBJ1-4|NA
CASSRPGTGVFHFGEKLFF
TGTGCCAGCAGCCGTCCCGGGACAGGGGTATTCCATTTCGGTGAAAAACTGTTTTTT
>NA|TRBV18|TRBJ2-5|TRBD1
CASSPTGEGIETQYF
TGTGCCAGCTCACCAACAGGGGAAGGGATAGAGACCCAGTACTTC
>many|TRBV19|TRBJ2-2|TRBD2
CASGPRTSGGAGELFF
TGTGCCAGTGGCCCTCGAACTAGCGGGGGGGCCGGGGAGCTGTTTTTT
>NA|TRBV29-1|TRBJ2-6|NA
CSVAGDPHSGANVLTF
TGCAGCGTTGCGGGCGATCCTCACTCTGGGGCCAACGTCCTGACTTTC
>NA|TRBV29-1|TRBJ1-2|TRBD1
CSVEGAGTGYGYTF
TGCAGCGTTGAAGGAGCCGGGACAGGGTATGGCTACACCTTC
>once|TRBV6-5|TRBJ1-5|NA
CASSPRTGNQPQHF
TGTGCCAGCAGTCCCCGAACGGGCAATCAGCCCCAGCATTTT
>NA|TRBV6-2/TRBV6-3|TRBJ2-7|NA
CASSLGGEQYF
TGTGCCAGCAGTCTGGGGGGCGAGCAGTACTTC
>NA|TRBV10-2|TRBJ2-2|TRBD2
CASRIAGAGTGELFF
TGCGCCAGCAGAATAGCGGGAGCGGGCACCGGGGAGCTGTTTTTT
>NA|TRBV5-1|TRBJ1-1|NA
CASSLDPGGNTEAFF
TGCGCCAGCAGCTTGGATCCCGGGGGGAACACTGAAGCTTTCTTT
>NA|TRBV27|TRBJ2-2|NA
CATAIGTGELFF
TGTGCCACCGCGATCGGGACCGGGGAGCTGTTTTTT
>few|TRBV10-3|TRBJ2-1|NA
CAISESMGSSYNEQFF
TGTGCCATCAGTGAGTCAATGGGAAGCTCCTACAATGAGCAGTTCTTC
>once|TRBV7-2|TRBJ2-3|NA
CASSLASRTDTQYF
TGTGCCAGCAGCTTAGCTTCTCGCACAGATACGCAGTATTTT
>NA|TRBV19|TRBJ2-1|NA
CASSIQGNEQFF
TGTGCCAGTAGTATACAAGGCAATGAGCAGTTCTTC
>NA|TRBV5-1|TRBJ2-2|NA
CASSFNLDLGQGGELFF
TGCGCCAGCAGCTTCAACCTTGACTTGGGGCAGGGCGGGGAGCTGTTTTTT
>NA|TRBV2|TRBJ1-5|NA
CASSPLTGSGDQPQHF
TGTGCCAGCAGTCCCCTAACAGGGAGTGGGGATCAGCCCCAGCATTTT
>NA|TRBV25-1|TRBJ1-2|NA
CASSESYNGYTF
TGTGCCAGCAGTGAATCCTATAATGGCTACACCTTC
>NA|TRBV25-1|TRBJ2-3|TRBD2
CASSESPSGGYTDTQYF
TGTGCCAGCAGTGAATCCCCTAGCGGGGGATACACAGATACGCAGTATTTT
>NA|TRBV6-5|TRBJ1-2|TRBD1
CASSQRGTGGSGYTF
TGTGCCAGCAGCCAAAGGGGGACAGGGGGCTCGGGCTACACCTTC
>NA|TRBV20-1|TRBJ1-5|NA
CSASRGMNQPQHF
TGCAGTGCTAGTCGGGGAATGAATCAGCCCCAGCATTTT
>NA|TRBV12-5|TRBJ1-6|NA
CASQGLISSPLHF
TGTGCTTCCCAAGGCCTGATTAGTTCACCCCTCCACTTT
>NA|TRBV5-1|TRBJ2-1|NA
CASSLAGGDTYYNEQFF
TGCGCCAGCAGCTTGGCTGGAGGGGACACCTACTACAATGAGCAGTTCTTC
>NA|TRBV19|TRBJ1-2|NA
CASRDSNYGYTF
TGTGCCAGTAGAGACTCTAACTATGGCTACACCTTC
>NA|TRBV28|TRBJ1-1|NA
CASSLQFEAFF
TGTGCCAGCAGTTTACAGTTTGAAGCTTTCTTT
>NA|TRBV6-2/TRBV6-3|TRBJ1-1|NA
CASSFSKRATEAFF
TGTGCCAGCAGTTTTTCCAAGAGAGCCACTGAAGCTTTCTTT
>once|TRBV2|TRBJ1-1|NA
CASRGLTVEAFF
TGTGCCAGCAGGGGTCTGACAGTTGAAGCTTTCTTT
>NA|TRBV5-1|TRBJ1-3|TRBD1
CASSGTGGPGNTIYF
TGCGCCAGCAGCGGGACAGGGGGCCCTGGAAACACCATATATTTT
>NA|TRBV11-3|TRBJ2-1|TRBD1
CASWGQDQGEQFF
TGTGCCAGCTGGGGACAGGATCAGGGTGAGCAGTTCTTC
>NA|TRBV3-1/TRBV3-2|TRBJ1-3|NA
CASSDELSGNTIYF
TGTGCCAGCAGCGATGAACTCTCTGGAAACACCATATATTTT
>NA|TRBV5-1|TRBJ2-5|TRBD1
CASSRAGQGMETQYF
TGCGCCAGCAGCCGTGCTGGACAGGGGATGGAGACCCAGTACTTC
>NA|TRBV3-1/TRBV3-2|TRBJ2-2|NA
CASSQEAGSPSGELFF
TGTGCCAGCAGCCAAGAGGCGGGGTCCCCTTCCGGGGAGCTGTTTTTT
>NA|TRBV7-6|TRBJ2-3|TRBD2
CASSLSAGGQGDTQYF
TGTGCCAGCAGCTTAAGTGCGGGGGGGCAAGGAGATACGCAGTATTTT
>NA|TRBV24-1|TRBJ2-6|NA
CATRPGESSGANVLTF
TGTGCCACCAGGCCGGGTGAGAGCTCTGGGGCCAACGTCCTGACTTTC
>NA|TRBV3-1/TRBV3-2|TRBJ1-1|NA
CASSQGRGDTEAFF
TGTGCCAGCAGCCAAGGGAGGGGGGACACTGAAGCTTTCTTT
>NA|TRBV7-9|TRBJ1-1|TRBD1
CASSPDRGQDTEAFF
TGTGCCAGCAGCCCCGACAGGGGTCAGGACACTGAAGCTTTCTTT
>NA|TRBV10-1|TRBJ2-2|NA
CASSRGREVGTGELFF
TGCGCCAGCAGCCGGGGCAGGGAAGTCGGCACCGGGGAGCTGTTTTTT
>NA|TRBV24-1|TRBJ2-5|NA
CATSDLSSQETQYF
TGTGCCACCAGTGATTTATCCAGTCAAGAGACCCAGTACTTC
>NA|TRBV29-1|TRBJ1-2|NA
CSALGATSTNYGYTF
TGCAGCGCTCTTGGGGCCACCTCGACTAACTATGGCTACACCTTC
>once|TRBV6-5|TRBJ1-4|NA
CASSYEGEKLFF
TGTGCCAGCAGTTACGAAGGTGAAAAACTGTTTTTT
>NA|TRBV6-5|TRBJ1-4|TRBD1
CASRTGDNEKLFF
TGTGCCAGCCGGACAGGGGATAATGAAAAACTGTTTTTT